The entry that follows covers one T cell receptor beta chain sequence. Using immunoSEQ multiplex PCR, the repertoire was profiled, and TCRdb retains in-frame clones only, with some absent. The sample shows tens of thousands of clones, around 94% of them seen only once. Germline V gene lookup returns CDR1 SGDLS and CDR2 YYNGEE. The CDR3 totals 16 residues. V lost 4 bases, J lost 0 bases, and 16 bases lay in between. The sample originates from a study of T cell changes during pregnancy in multiple sclerosis. The chain employs TRBV9 and TRBJ1-1; no clear D gene. The sequencing used peripheral blood, collected in the third trimester of pregnancy. The receptor was derived from a female donor with multiple sclerosis, enrolled in a pregnancy study. CDR3 sequence (DNA): TGTGCCAGCAGCTCCGGGTCAGGACTCCTGAACACTGAAGCTTTCTTT. Protein sequence: CASSSGSGLLNTEAFF.